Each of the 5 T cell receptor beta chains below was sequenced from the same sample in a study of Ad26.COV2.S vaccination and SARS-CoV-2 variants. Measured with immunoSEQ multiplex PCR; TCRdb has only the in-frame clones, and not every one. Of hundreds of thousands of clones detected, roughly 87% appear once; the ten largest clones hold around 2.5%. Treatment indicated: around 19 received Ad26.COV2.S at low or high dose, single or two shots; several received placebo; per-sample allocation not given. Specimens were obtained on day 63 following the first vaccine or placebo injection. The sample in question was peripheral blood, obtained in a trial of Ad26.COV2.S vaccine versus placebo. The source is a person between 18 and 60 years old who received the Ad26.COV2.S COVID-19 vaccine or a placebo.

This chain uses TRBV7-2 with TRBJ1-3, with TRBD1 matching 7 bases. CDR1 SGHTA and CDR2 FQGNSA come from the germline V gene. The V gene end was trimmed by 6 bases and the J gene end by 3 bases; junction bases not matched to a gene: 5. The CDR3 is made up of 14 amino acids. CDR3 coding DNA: TGTGCCAGCAGGCCGACAGGGATTGGAAACACCATATATTTT. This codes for CASRPTGIGNTIYF.

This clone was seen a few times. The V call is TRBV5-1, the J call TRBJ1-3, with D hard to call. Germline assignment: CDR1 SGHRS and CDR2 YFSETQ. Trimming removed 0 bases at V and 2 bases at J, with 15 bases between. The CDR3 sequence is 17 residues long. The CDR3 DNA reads TGCGCCAGCAGCTTGGACCCCCCCCGCGGAGCTGGAAACACCATATATTTT. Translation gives CASSLDPPRGAGNTIYF.

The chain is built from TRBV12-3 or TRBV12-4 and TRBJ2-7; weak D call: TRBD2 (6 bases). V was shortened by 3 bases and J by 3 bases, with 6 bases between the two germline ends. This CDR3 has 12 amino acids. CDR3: CASSFSGYEQYV. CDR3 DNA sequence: TGTGCCAGCAGTTTTAGCGGCTACGAGCAGTACGTC.

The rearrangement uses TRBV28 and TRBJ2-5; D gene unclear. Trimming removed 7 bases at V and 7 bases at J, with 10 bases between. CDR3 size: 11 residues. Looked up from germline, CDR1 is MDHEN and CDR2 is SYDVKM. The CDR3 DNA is TGTGCCAGCATCGACCACAGGACCCAGTACTTC. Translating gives CASIDHRTQYF.

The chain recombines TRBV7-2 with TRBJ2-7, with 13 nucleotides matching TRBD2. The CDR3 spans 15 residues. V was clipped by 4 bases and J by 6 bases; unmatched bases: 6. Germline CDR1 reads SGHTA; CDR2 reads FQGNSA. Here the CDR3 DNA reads TGTGCCAGCAGCTCAAGGACTAGCGGGGGTAGCGAGCAGTACTTC. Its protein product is CASSSRTSGGSEQYF.